These 22 T cell receptor beta chains were all obtained from the same sample, sequenced in a study of cytomegalovirus exposure and HLA in healthy donors. 60 Vbeta and 13 Jbeta primers were used in PCR. TCRdb's table, derived via immunoSEQ multiplex PCR, lists solely in-frame clones and lacks some. The sample includes around 130,000 clones, around three fifths seen only once; the top ten take 8% to 9%. What was sequenced was PBMCs. The source of these receptors is a woman aged 40 to 50 in good health and CMV-seropositive.

This clone appeared a few times. This chain joins TRBV7-8 and TRBJ2-7, with 7 bases identical to TRBD2. The CDR3 contains 15 residues. CDR1 is SGHVS and CDR2 is FQNEAQ in the germline V gene. V shed 4 bases, J shed 4 bases, and the junction held 10 bases outside the gene matches. The CDR3 DNA reads as TGTGCCAGCAGCTCCTCTGCGGGACTAATATACGAGCAGTACTTC. It yields the protein CASSSSAGLIYEQYF.

The chain combines TRBV2 with TRBJ1-2; 8 nucleotides agree with TRBD1. CDR1 and CDR2 from the germline V gene are SNHLY and FYNNEI. V lost 6 bases and J lost 1; bases outside the gene matches: 7. This CDR3 comprises 15 residues. CDR3 coding DNA: TGTGCCAGCAGCCTGGACAGGGCTGTTAACTATGGCTACACCTTC. The encoded protein is CASSLDRAVNYGYTF.

V is TRBV18 and J is TRBJ2-6, with 7 nucleotides matching TRBD1. V shed 6 bases, J shed 4 bases, and the junction held 6 bases outside the gene matches. CDR1 is KGHSH and CDR2 is LQKENI in the germline V gene. CDR3 size: 15 residues. CDR3 amino acids: CASSPTGSGANVLTF. The CDR3 DNA sequence: TGTGCCAGCTCCCCGACAGGGAGCGGGGCCAACGTCCTGACTTTC.

The chain employs TRBV7-2 and TRBJ2-7; possibly TRBD1 for D (6 bases). The CDR3 consists of 13 residues. The germline CDR1 and CDR2 sequences are SGHTA and FQGNSA. Trimming left V 5 bases short and J 0 bases short, with 8 bases between. The CDR3 loop is CASSRDISYEQYF. The CDR3 DNA follows: TGTGCCAGCAGCCGGGACATCTCCTACGAGCAGTACTTC.

This chain joins TRBV30 and TRBJ2-5; D is possibly TRBD2 (6 bases). Germline assignment: CDR1 GTSNPN and CDR2 SVGIG (reference sequence). The CDR3 consists of 14 residues. Trimming pared 5 bases from V and 2 bases from J, leaving 15 bases between. In DNA form, the CDR3 reads TGTGCCTGGGGGCGGGACTTGCTGCAAGAGACCCAGTACTTC. It codes for CAWGRDLLQETQYF.

The chain employs TRBV5-6 and TRBJ2-3, with a tentative D call TRBD2 (6 bases). The germline V gene has CDR1 SGHDT and CDR2 YYEEEE. The V gene lost 0 bases and the J gene lost 3 bases, with 14 bases spanning the gap. This CDR3 has 16 residues. CDR3 residues: CASSLGRGQGTDTQYF. The CDR3 DNA sequence: TGTGCCAGCAGCTTGGGGCGGGGCCAAGGGACAGATACGCAGTATTTT.

The chain combines TRBV27 with TRBJ2-7; 8 nucleotides agree with TRBD2. Germline values: CDR1 MNHEY, CDR2 SMNVEV (reference sequence). With V trimmed by 5 bases and J by 5 bases, 11 bases remained unmatched. CDR3 length: 15 residues. CDR3 loop: CASSPLGGARDEQYF. The CDR3 DNA reads as TGTGCCAGCAGTCCGCTCGGGGGGGCTCGGGACGAGCAGTACTTC.

This clone was seen a handful of times. The chain uses TRBV6-1 and TRBJ2-7; D ambiguous. Per germline, CDR1 MNHNS and CDR2 SASEGT. The CDR3 covers 12 residues. The germline V and J ends were trimmed by 3 bases and 6 bases, with 9 bases remaining between them. The CDR3 region is CASSELAIEQYF. The CDR3 nucleotides read TGTGCCAGCAGTGAGTTAGCAATCGAGCAGTACTTC.

This chain uses TRBV19 with TRBJ1-1; 9 bases are a match to TRBD1. Germline V gives CDR1 LNHDA, CDR2 SQIVND (reference sequence). Unmatched junction bases numbered 8, after V lost 6 bases and J lost 0 bases. This CDR3 is 16 amino acids long. The CDR3 DNA is TGTGCCAGTAGGAAAACAGGGGGCGGGTTGAACACTGAAGCTTTCTTT. As protein: CASRKTGGGLNTEAFF.

The genes are TRBV6-1 and TRBJ1-1; D call uncertain. Trimming removed 2 bases at V and 6 bases at J, with 13 bases between. This CDR3 spans 14 amino acids. CDR1 is MNHNS and CDR2 is SASEGT in the germline V gene. Here the CDR3 reads CASSEPELGAEAFF. The CDR3, as DNA: TGTGCCAGCAGTGAACCGGAACTAGGCGCTGAAGCTTTCTTT.

This clone appeared a few times. The chain combines TRBV5-6 with TRBJ1-1; D remains unclear. Germline CDR1 and CDR2: SGHDT and YYEEEE. V lost 0 bases to trimming and J lost 2 bases, with 5 bases between them. CDR3 length equals 13 residues. The CDR3 nucleotides are TGTGCCAGCAGCTTGGCCCCTAACACTGAAGCTTTCTTT. The encoded protein is CASSLAPNTEAFF.

The chain recombines TRBV9 with TRBJ2-3; 7 nucleotides line up with TRBD2. The germline V gene has CDR1 SGDLS and CDR2 YYNGEE. There are 14 residues in the CDR3. V shed 3 bases, J shed 5 bases, and the junction held 6 bases outside the gene matches. This chain's CDR3 is CASSALTGGDTQYF. CDR3 DNA: TGTGCCAGCAGCGCCCTAACGGGGGGAGATACGCAGTATTTT.

A note on this clone: At one end, the junction sequence differs from germline, possibly due to a read error. The chain has TRBV4-1 and TRBJ2-7; D is perhaps TRBD1 (5 bases). CDR1 and CDR2 (germline): MGHRA, YSYEKL. The CDR3 extends over 13 amino acids. The CDR3 DNA reads as TGCGCCAGCAGTCAAGGGGCCGGCTACGAGCAGTACTTC. Translation: CASSQGAGYEQYF.

This clone was counted a few times. This chain links TRBV7-2 with TRBJ2-7; D uncertain. V lost 3 bases and J 2 bases, leaving 2 bases between the germline ends. CDR3 size: 11 residues. The germline V gene has CDR1 SGHTA and CDR2 FQGNSA. The CDR3 DNA reads TGTGCCAGCAGCTTCACCTACGAGCAGTACTTC. It specifies CASSFTYEQYF. Looking up the rest from reference TRBV7-2 and TRBJ2-7 gives the full variable domain: GAGVSQSPSNKVTEKGKDVELRCDPISGHTALYWYRQSLGQGLEFLIYFQGNSAPDKSGLPSDRFSAERTGGSVSTLTIQRTQQEDSAVYLCASSFTYEQYFGPGTRLTVT.

This clone showed up just a few times. The V call is TRBV2, the J call TRBJ1-2; a possible D gene is TRBD1 (5 bases). There are 13 residues in the CDR3. In germline, CDR1 is SNHLY, CDR2 FYNNEI. The V end lost 3 bases, the J end lost 6 bases, and 11 bases lay between the germline ends. CDR3 sequence (DNA): TGTGCCAGCAGTGAGGAGTCAGGGCATGGCTACACCTTC. Its protein is CASSEESGHGYTF.

This rearrangement joins TRBV6-5 to TRBJ1-6; TRBD1 agrees at 7 bases. J gave up 7 bases and V 10 bases, and 7 bases lay outside the gene matches. Germline CDR1 and CDR2: MNHEY and SVGAGI. This CDR3 is built from 13 residues. The CDR3 region has the DNA TGTGCCACCACAGGGGTCGGGAATTCACCCCTCCACTTT. Protein: CATTGVGNSPLHF.

This clone was seen more than once but under ten times. The J gene is TRBJ1-1, the V gene TRBV27; 8 bases align to TRBD1. Trimming cost V 3 bases and J 4 bases; bases outside gene matches: 4. This CDR3 contains 14 residues. CDR1 is MNHEY, CDR2 SMNVEV, per germline (reference sequence). For the CDR3, the DNA is TGTGCCAGCAGTTTGAGGACAGGGAGCACTGAAGCTTTCTTT. Amino acids: CASSLRTGSTEAFF.

This clone has a single count. This rearrangement joins TRBV29-1 to TRBJ2-7; D is perhaps TRBD1 (6 bases). Trimming stripped 6 bases from V and 6 bases from J, with 12 bases between. Germline CDR1 is SQVTM and CDR2 is ANQGSEA. This CDR3 is 11 amino acids long. The CDR3 is CSVHRAGEQYF. CDR3 bases: TGCAGCGTACACAGGGCGGGCGAGCAGTACTTC.

The chain has TRBV11-2 and TRBJ2-3; D is unclear. The V end lost 7 bases, the J end lost 0 bases, and 11 bases lay between the germline ends. Germline CDR1 is SGHAT and CDR2 is FQNNGV. The CDR3 totals 14 residues. The CDR3 DNA reads TGTGCCAGCAAAAGTAGCCATAGCACAGATACGCAGTATTTT. It is translated as CASKSSHSTDTQYF.

Remarks on this clone: Here the CDR3 omits its conserved ending phenylalanine or tryptophan, so a read error is the likely source. The chain uses TRBV6-5 and TRBJ1-5, with 10 bases fitting TRBD1. There are 14 residues in the CDR3. Germline V gene sequence: CDR1 MNHEY, CDR2 SVGAGI. Trimming took 6 bases from V and 1 from J; bases not matched to a gene: 0. DNA for the CDR3: TGTGCCAGCAGGACAGGGGGCAGCAATCAGCCCCAGCATCTT. Protein sequence: CASRTGGSNQPQHL.

CDR3 nucleotide sequence: TGCGCCAGCAGCTTAACAGGGTCTCCCCACTACGAGCAGTACTTC. Translating it yields CASSLTGSPHYEQYF. This chain uses TRBV5-1 with TRBJ2-7; TRBD1 is a possible D gene (6 bases). CDR1 is SGHRS, CDR2 YFSETQ, per germline. The CDR3 is 15 residues long. Trimming shortened V by 2 bases and J by 3 bases, and 15 bases separated the two germline ends.

This chain joins TRBV6-4 and TRBJ2-3, with TRBD2 matching 12 bases. The V gene's germline CDR1 is MRHNA and CDR2 SNTAGT. V was pared by 9 bases and J by 5 bases, with 12 bases of the junction left unmatched. CDR3 length: 16 residues. DNA for the CDR3: TGTGCCAGGCCACGTCTTCTAGCGGGGGGGAGAGATACGCAGTATTTT. This encodes CARPRLLAGGRDTQYF.